This T cell receptor (beta chain) was sequenced for a study of vaccination and CD4 T cells after COVID-19. Findings of the study overall: The study examined relatively few convalescent patients and included no early post-infection timepoints.

Of note for this clonotype: Its antigen is as yet unknown.

Treatment: approximately nine-day PBMC culture with coronavirus spike peptide pools or control peptides (ViraFEST assay). ViraFEST grew antigen-specific T cells using peptide pools, then sequenced TCRs. Trimming took off 0 bases at V and 5 bases at J, with 19 bases between the two ends. The CDR3 totals 17 residues. Scientists ran DNA taken from cultured CD4+ T cells through the Oncomine TCR Beta short-read assay for sequencing. TCRdb called the PCR reads again in MiXCR, with one record for every CDR3 protein. The sample shows approximately 9,500 distinct CDR3 sequences, around 60% of them seen only once.

This receptor was identified in a human donor who had recovered from COVID-19. The sample consisted of CD4+ T cells from blood, cultured in vitro. This chain links TRBV23-1 with TRBJ1-1; D may be TRBD1 (6 bases). TRBV23-1 is given ORF status, its function remaining uncertain. The CDR3 nucleotides read TGCGCCAGCAGTCAATCCGGTGGCAGGGGTAGGTGGACTGAAGCTTTCTTT. This sequence encodes CASSQSGGRGRWTEAFF.